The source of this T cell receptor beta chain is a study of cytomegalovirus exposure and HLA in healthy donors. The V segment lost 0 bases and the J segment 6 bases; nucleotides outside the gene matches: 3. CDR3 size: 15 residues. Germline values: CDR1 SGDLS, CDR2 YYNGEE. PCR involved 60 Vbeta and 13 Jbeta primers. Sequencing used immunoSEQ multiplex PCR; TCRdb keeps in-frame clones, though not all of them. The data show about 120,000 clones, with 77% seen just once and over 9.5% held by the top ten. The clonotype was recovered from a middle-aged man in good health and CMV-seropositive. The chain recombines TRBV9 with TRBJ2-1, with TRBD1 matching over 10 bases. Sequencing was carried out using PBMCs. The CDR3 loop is CASSVGWTGGNEQFF. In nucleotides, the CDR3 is TGTGCCAGCAGCGTAGGTTGGACAGGGGGCAATGAGCAGTTCTTC.